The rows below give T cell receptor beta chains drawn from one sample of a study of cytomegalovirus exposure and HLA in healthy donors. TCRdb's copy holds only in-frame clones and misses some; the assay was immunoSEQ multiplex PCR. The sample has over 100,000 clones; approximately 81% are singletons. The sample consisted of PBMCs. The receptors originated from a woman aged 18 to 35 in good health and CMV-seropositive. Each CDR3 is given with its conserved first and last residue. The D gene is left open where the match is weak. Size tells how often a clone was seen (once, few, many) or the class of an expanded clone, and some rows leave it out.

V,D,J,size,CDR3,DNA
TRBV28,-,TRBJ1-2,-,CASSFGEGGYGYTF,TGTGCCAGCAGTTTCGGGGAGGGTGGTTATGGCTACACCTTC
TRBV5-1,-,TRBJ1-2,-,CASSFGGTNYGYTF,TGCGCCAGCAGCTTCGGGGGAACCAACTATGGCTACACCTTC
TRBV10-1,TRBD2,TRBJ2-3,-,CATAGTSFDTQYF,TGCGCCACCGCCGGGACTAGCTTCGATACGCAGTATTTT
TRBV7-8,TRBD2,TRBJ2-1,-,CASSLGPLAGGYNEQFF,TGTGCCAGCAGCTTAGGCCCCCTAGCGGGAGGGTACAATGAGCAGTTCTTC
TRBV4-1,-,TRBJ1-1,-,CASSHPRNTEAFF,TGCGCCAGCAGCCACCCGCGGAACACTGAAGCTTTCTTT
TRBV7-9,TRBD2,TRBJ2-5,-,CASSLDSSGRGPDF,TGTGCCAGCAGCTTAGATTCTAGCGGGAGGGGTCCAGACTTC
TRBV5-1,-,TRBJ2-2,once,CASSLIQDTGELFF,TGCGCCAGCAGCCTCATACAGGACACCGGGGAGCTGTTTTTT
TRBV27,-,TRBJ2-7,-,CASHPLGSGYEQYF,TGTGCCAGCCATCCTCTCGGGAGTGGTTACGAGCAGTACTTC
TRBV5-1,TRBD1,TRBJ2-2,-,CASSPRGQGSTGELFF,TGCGCCAGCAGCCCGAGGGGGCAGGGAAGCACCGGGGAGCTGTTTTTT
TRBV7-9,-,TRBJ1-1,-,CASRHPDGGVTREAFF,TGTGCCAGCAGACACCCGGATGGGGGCGTCACAAGAGAAGCTTTCTTT
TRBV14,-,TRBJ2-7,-,CASSQERRGATFSYEQYF,TGTGCCAGCAGCCAAGAACGGCGGGGAGCCACCTTCTCCTACGAGCAGTACTTC
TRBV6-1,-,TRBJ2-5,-,CASSEMGTYQETQYF,TGTGCCAGCAGTGAAATGGGGACATATCAGGAGACCCAGTACTTC
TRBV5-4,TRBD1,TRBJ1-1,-,CASSEKGAGDTEAFF,TGTGCCAGCAGCGAAAAGGGGGCCGGTGACACTGAAGCTTTCTTT
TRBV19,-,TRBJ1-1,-,CASRGVEAFF,TGTGCCAGCCGGGGGGTAGAAGCTTTCTTT
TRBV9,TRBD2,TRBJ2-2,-,CASSVELAENTGELFF,TGTGCCAGCAGCGTAGAACTAGCGGAGAACACCGGGGAGCTGTTTTTT
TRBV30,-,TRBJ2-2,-,CAWSNAPGVGGELFF,TGTGCCTGGAGCAACGCCCCCGGGGTGGGCGGGGAGCTGTTTTTT
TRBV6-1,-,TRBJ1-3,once,CASSDVGRKGNTIYF,TGTGCCAGCAGTGACGTGGGGAGGAAGGGAAACACCATATATTTT
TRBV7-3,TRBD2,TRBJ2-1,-,CASTSSGSNEQFF,TGTGCCAGTACATCTAGCGGGAGCAATGAGCAGTTCTTC
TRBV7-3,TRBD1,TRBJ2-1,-,CASSTGTASYNEQFF,TGTGCCAGCAGCACCGGGACAGCATCCTACAATGAGCAGTTCTTC
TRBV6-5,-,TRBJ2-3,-,CASSYRGGPGTDTQYF,TGTGCCAGCAGTTACCGTGGGGGCCCGGGCACAGATACGCAGTATTTT
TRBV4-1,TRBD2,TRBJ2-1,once,CASSLPGGERRKGNEQFF,TGCGCCAGCAGCCTGCCGGGGGGGGAAAGAAGGAAAGGAAATGAGCAGTTCTTC
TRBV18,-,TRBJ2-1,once,CASSPTRGDEQFF,TGTGCCAGCTCACCGACTAGAGGGGATGAGCAGTTCTTC
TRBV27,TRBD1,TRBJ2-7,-,CASSTGTGDHEQYF,TGTGCCAGCAGTACCGGGACAGGGGATCACGAGCAGTACTTC
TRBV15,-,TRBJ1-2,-,CATSRDQGPLWSYTF,TGTGCCACCAGCAGAGATCAGGGGCCGCTCTGGAGCTACACCTTC
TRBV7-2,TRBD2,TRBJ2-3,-,CASSRTSGSFSDTQYF,TGTGCCAGCAGCCGTACTAGCGGGAGTTTTTCAGATACGCAGTATTTT
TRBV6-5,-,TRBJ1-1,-,CASSETGKTEAFF,TGTGCCAGCAGTGAAACAGGGAAAACTGAAGCTTTCTTT
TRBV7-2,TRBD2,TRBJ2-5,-,CASSPGLAGPQETQYF,TGTGCCAGCAGCCCCGGACTAGCGGGGCCCCAAGAGACCCAGTACTTC
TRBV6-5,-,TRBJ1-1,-,CASSRNRINTEAFF,TGTGCCAGCAGCCGTAACAGGATTAACACTGAAGCTTTCTTT
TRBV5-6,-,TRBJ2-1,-,CASSPPGAYNEQFF,TGTGCCAGCAGCCCACCGGGGGCCTACAATGAGCAGTTCTTC
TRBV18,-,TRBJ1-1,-,CASSPRSGQGNTEAFF,TGTGCCAGCTCACCAAGATCCGGGCAGGGGAACACTGAAGCTTTCTTT
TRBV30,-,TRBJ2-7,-,CAWGRGVLTYEQYF,TGTGCCTGGGGCAGGGGGGTTCTTACCTACGAGCAGTACTTC
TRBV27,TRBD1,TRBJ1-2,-,CASTPSPMDRGRGYTF,TGTGCCAGCACCCCGTCCCCGATGGACAGGGGCCGGGGCTACACCTTC
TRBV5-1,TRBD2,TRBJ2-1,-,CASSFVTSGYNEQFF,TGCGCCAGCAGCTTCGTGACTAGCGGTTACAATGAGCAGTTCTTC
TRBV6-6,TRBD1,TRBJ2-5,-,CASSYPGQGSETQYF,TGTGCCAGCAGTTACCCAGGACAGGGTTCCGAGACCCAGTACTTC
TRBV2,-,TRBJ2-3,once,CASSSNGRGDTQYF,TGTGCCAGCAGTTCAAACGGACGGGGAGATACGCAGTATTTT
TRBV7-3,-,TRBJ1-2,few,CASSSGGSLDGYTF,TGTGCCAGCAGCTCTGGCGGGAGCTTAGATGGCTACACCTTC
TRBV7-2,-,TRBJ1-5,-,CASTPWTTGNQPQHF,TGTGCCAGCACCCCATGGACTACTGGCAATCAGCCCCAGCATTTT
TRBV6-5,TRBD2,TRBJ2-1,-,CASSYSRDYGDEQFF,TGTGCCAGCAGTTATTCCCGGGACTACGGGGATGAGCAGTTCTTC
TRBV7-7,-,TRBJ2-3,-,CASSLIGGDTQYF,TGTGCTAGCAGCTTAATCGGGGGAGATACGCAGTATTTT
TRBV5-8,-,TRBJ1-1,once,CASSQNPDSPHTEAFF,TGTGCCAGCAGCCAAAACCCAGACAGTCCCCACACTGAAGCTTTCTTT
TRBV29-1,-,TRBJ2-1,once,CSVVAAYNEQFF,TGCAGCGTTGTCGCGGCTTACAATGAGCAGTTCTTC
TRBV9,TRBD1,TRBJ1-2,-,CASSPGQGDGYTF,TGTGCCAGCAGCCCGGGACAGGGTGATGGCTACACCTTC
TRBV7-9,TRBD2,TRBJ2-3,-,CASSPSGLETDTQYF,TGTGCCAGCAGCCCGAGCGGACTAGAGACAGATACGCAGTATTTT
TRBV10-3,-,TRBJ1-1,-,CAISNPGNTEAFF,TGTGCCATCAGTAACCCAGGGAACACTGAAGCTTTCTTT
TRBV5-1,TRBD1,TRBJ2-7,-,CASSLDFGRDRGREQYF,TGCGCCAGCAGCTTAGATTTCGGCCGGGACAGGGGACGAGAGCAGTACTTC